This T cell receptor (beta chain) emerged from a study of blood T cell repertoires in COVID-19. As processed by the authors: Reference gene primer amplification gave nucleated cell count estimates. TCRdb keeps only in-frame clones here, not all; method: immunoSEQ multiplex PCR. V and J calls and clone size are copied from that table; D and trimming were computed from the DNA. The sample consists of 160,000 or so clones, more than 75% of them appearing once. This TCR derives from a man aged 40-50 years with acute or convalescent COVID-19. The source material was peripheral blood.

For the CDR3, the DNA is TGTGCCAGCAGCGTTCCGGGTTCTAATGAAAAACTGTTTTTT. Amino acid sequence: CASSVPGSNEKLFF. The rearrangement uses TRBV9 and TRBJ1-4; D remains unclear. This CDR3 contains 14 residues. V dropped 2 bases and J dropped 3 bases, with 8 bases sitting between them. Germline-derived CDR1 and CDR2 are SGDLS and YYNGEE.